Listed below are T cell receptor beta chains from one sample, sequenced in a study of cytomegalovirus exposure and HLA in healthy donors. Some clones are missing from TCRdb's copy, which holds only in-frame ones; the method was immunoSEQ multiplex PCR. The sample shows about 200,000 clones, 70% to 80% of them seen only once. The material sequenced was PBMCs. These TCRs come from a girl aged 10 to 17 in good health and CMV-seropositive. The CDR3 runs from the conserved cysteine through the conserved F or W. The D gene is left open where the match is weak. The size of a clone is reported for some rows only, either as once, few or many, or as a class for expanded clones.

.	TRBJ2-2	TRBV4-3	.	CASSPGITGELFF	TGCGCCAGCAGTCCGGGGATCACCGGGGAGCTGTTTTTT
.	TRBJ2-3	TRBV5-1	TRBD2	CASSLAGGKDTQYF	TGCGCCAGCAGCTTGGCGGGGGGGAAAGATACGCAGTATTTT
once	TRBJ1-2	TRBV7-8	.	CASSLEPGHRYGYTF	TGTGCCAGCAGCTTAGAACCAGGGCATAGATATGGCTACACCTTC
few	TRBJ2-7	TRBV2	TRBD2	CASRSTSGGLPYEQYF	TGTGCCAGCAGGTCGACTAGCGGGGGGCTACCCTACGAGCAGTACTTC
.	TRBJ1-2	TRBV18	.	CASSLTGNSYGYTF	TGTGCCAGCTCACTTACAGGGAACAGCTATGGCTACACCTTC
.	TRBJ1-2	TRBV19	.	CASSPTGITYGYTF	TGTGCCAGTAGTCCTACAGGTATTACCTATGGCTACACCTTC
.	TRBJ1-2	TRBV5-1	.	CASSLSARVTNYGYTF	TGCGCCAGCAGCTTGTCTGCCCGGGTCACTAACTATGGCTACACCTTC
.	TRBJ1-5	TRBV4-2	.	CASSQDEGGGQPQHF	TGTGCCAGCAGCCAAGATGAGGGAGGGGGTCAGCCCCAGCATTTT
.	TRBJ1-2	TRBV5-4	TRBD1	CASSLGQGMTNYGYTF	TGTGCCAGCAGCCTAGGACAGGGAATGACTAACTATGGCTACACCTTC
.	TRBJ1-1	TRBV7-6	.	CASSLEGARDTEAFF	TGTGCCAGCAGCTTAGAAGGGGCCAGGGACACTGAAGCTTTCTTT
.	TRBJ2-2	TRBV9	.	CASNVRAGELFF	TGTGCCAGCAACGTACGGGCCGGGGAGCTGTTTTTT
once	TRBJ2-6	TRBV7-2	.	CASSLGQGSGANVLTF	TGTGCCAGCAGCTTAGGTCAGGGCTCTGGGGCCAACGTCCTGACTTTC
.	TRBJ1-4	TRBV29-1	TRBD1	CSASRGTNEKLFF	TGCAGCGCAAGCAGGGGGACTAATGAAAAACTGTTTTTT
.	TRBJ2-2	TRBV5-6	TRBD2	CASSLAYLAGLNTGELFF	TGTGCCAGCAGCTTGGCTTATCTAGCGGGGTTGAACACCGGGGAGCTGTTTTTT
.	TRBJ2-1	TRBV7-9	.	CASSLDTRLVNNEQFF	TGTGCCAGCAGCTTAGACACCCGACTAGTAAATAATGAGCAGTTCTTC
once	TRBJ2-1	TRBV7-8	TRBD2	CASSPLTSGGKSEQFF	TGTGCCAGCAGCCCCCTGACTAGCGGGGGGAAAAGTGAGCAGTTCTTC
.	TRBJ2-5	TRBV2	TRBD2	CATRGGRQETQYF	TGTGCCACCCGGGGGGGAAGGCAAGAGACCCAGTACTTC
once	TRBJ2-3	TRBV12-5	.	CASGLDRVSTDTQYF	TGTGCTAGTGGTTTGGACAGGGTAAGCACAGATACGCAGTATTTT
.	TRBJ1-2	TRBV6-5	TRBD1	CASSYTGQASYGYTF	TGTGCCAGCAGTTACACGGGACAGGCGTCTTATGGCTACACCTTC
once	TRBJ1-2	TRBV9	.	CASSVGGQGIVRGYTF	TGTGCCAGCAGCGTAGGGGGGCAGGGAATCGTTCGGGGCTACACCTTC
.	TRBJ2-2	TRBV20-1	.	CSASRGGELFF	TGCAGTGCTAGCCGGGGGGGGGAGCTGTTTTTT
.	TRBJ2-7	TRBV4-1	.	CASSESSSYEQYF	TGCGCCAGCAGTGAAAGTAGTTCCTACGAGCAGTACTTC
.	TRBJ2-7	TRBV7-9	TRBD1	CASSQTGEHEQYF	TGTGCCAGCAGCCAGACAGGGGAGCACGAGCAGTACTTC
.	TRBJ1-5	TRBV7-8	.	CASSFWTGDSNQPQHF	TGTGCCAGCAGCTTCTGGACGGGAGATAGCAATCAGCCCCAGCATTTT
.	TRBJ1-2	TRBV5-4	TRBD1	CATLTGQGHYGYTF	TGTGCCACCCTGACCGGACAGGGGCACTATGGCTACACCTTC
.	TRBJ1-3	TRBV7-2	TRBD1	CASSLDQGVNTIYF	TGTGCCAGCAGCTTAGATCAGGGGGTAAACACCATATATTTT
.	TRBJ2-3	TRBV5-6	.	CASSHTRVGLEDTQYF	TGTGCCAGCAGCCATACCAGGGTGGGGCTAGAAGATACGCAGTATTTT
.	TRBJ2-7	TRBV4-2	TRBD2	CASSQNSGGFSYEQYF	TGTGCCAGCAGCCAGAATAGCGGGGGTTTCTCCTACGAGCAGTACTTC
.	TRBJ1-3	TRBV29-1	TRBD1	CSVEDRLGNTIYF	TGCAGCGTGGAGGACAGGCTAGGAAACACCATATATTTT
few	TRBJ1-5	TRBV15	.	CATSRDSSNQPQHF	TGTGCCACCAGCAGGGACAGTAGCAATCAGCCCCAGCATTTT
.	TRBJ2-7	TRBV7-6	.	CASSLGGGYEQYF	TGTGCCAGCAGCTTAGGAGGAGGGTACGAGCAGTACTTC
.	TRBJ2-5	TRBV19	TRBD2	CASSRTSGRAQETQYF	TGTGCCAGTAGTAGGACTAGCGGACGCGCCCAAGAGACCCAGTACTTC
few	TRBJ1-1	TRBV30	.	CAWSPKMGGTEAFF	TGTGCCTGGAGTCCAAAAATGGGGGGCACTGAAGCTTTCTTT
once	TRBJ2-5	TRBV6-1	.	CASRGQTGETQYF	TGTGCCAGCAGGGGCCAGACAGGAGAGACCCAGTACTTC
few	TRBJ1-4	TRBV5-5	.	CASAPTVNEKLFF	TGTGCCAGCGCCCCGACAGTTAATGAAAAACTGTTTTTT
.	TRBJ2-5	TRBV9	TRBD2	CASSVASGVGETQYF	TGTGCCAGCAGCGTAGCGAGCGGGGTCGGGGAGACCCAGTACTTC